This TCR beta chain was sequenced for a study of response to subunit inactivated influenza vaccine. There are 13 residues in the CDR3. The germline V gene encodes CDR1 MNHEY and CDR2 SVGEGT. V lost 4 bases to trimming and J lost 0 bases, with 5 bases between them. One entry per CDR3 protein, called by TCRdb with MiXCR from the RT-PCR reads. This table has 500,000 to 600,000 distinct CDR3 sequences, around 13% appearing once. Study results and limitations: T cells newly recruited by each seasonal influenza vaccination are few, the authors suggested.

This clonotype was observed many times. What it binds is unknown. Source: PBMCs from blood, taken 11 to 12 days after vaccination. The TCR comes from a man aged 50 or older who received an inactivated influenza vaccine. The chain couples TRBV6-2 or TRBV6-3 to TRBJ2-3; no clear D gene. CDR3 nucleotides: TGTGCCAGCAGTTTGTATAGCACAGATACGCAGTATTTT. Translated, it gives CASSLYSTDTQYF.